This TCR beta chain came from a study of blood T cell repertoires in COVID-19. Method: immunoSEQ multiplex PCR; TCRdb's copy keeps in-frame clones and lacks some. In the table there are 150,000 or so clones, roughly 76% of which are singletons. Germline V gene sequence: CDR1 SGHVS, CDR2 FQNEAQ. The CDR3 is 15 residues long. The V and J ends lost 5 bases and 5 bases respectively, with 17 bases between them. This rearrangement joins TRBV7-8 to TRBJ2-3, with D perhaps matching TRBD2 (6 bases). The source material was peripheral blood. This receptor was obtained from a woman aged 50 to 60 with active or convalescent COVID-19. This chain's CDR3 is CASSLSTSLGDTQYF. The CDR3 DNA follows: TGTGCCAGCAGCCTGTCGACTAGTTTGGGAGATACGCAGTATTTT.